This entry features one T cell receptor (beta chain) sequence. This sample stems from a study of blood T cell repertoires in COVID-19. V lost 3 bases, J lost 0 bases, and 9 bases lay in between. CDR3 length equals 15 residues. Per the germline V gene, CDR1 is SNHLY and CDR2 is FYNNEI. Profiling relied on immunoSEQ multiplex PCR, and the TCRdb table lists in-frame clones only, not all of them. The table shows around 120,000 clones, with just over 90% occurring only once. The sample was peripheral blood. This clonotype was obtained from a human donor with active COVID-19. The donor label of this sample is uncertain. The V call is TRBV2, the J call TRBJ2-4, with D perhaps matching TRBD1 (6 bases). The CDR3 here is CASSEDSLAKNIQYF. The CDR3 bases are TGTGCCAGCAGTGAGGACAGCCTAGCCAAAAACATTCAGTACTTC.